This TCR beta chain emerged from a study of cytomegalovirus exposure and HLA in healthy donors. Study-level information: 81% of a few hundred genotyped donors fell in the Caucasian-associated ancestry cluster.

Primers: 60 Vbeta forward and 13 Jbeta reverse. Sequencing used immunoSEQ multiplex PCR; TCRdb keeps in-frame clones, though not all of them. The sample lists roughly 140,000 clones, about 70% occurring once. The CDR3 has 15 amino acids. V was cut by 11 bases and J by 0 bases, with 19 bases left in between. The germline CDR1 and CDR2 sequences are MNHNY and SVGAGI (reference sequence). The genes are TRBV6-6 and TRBJ1-1; D ambiguous. This sequence originates from a woman between 40 and 50 years old in good health and CMV-seronegative. The sequenced material came from PBMCs. The CDR3 reads CAYKRQTAMNTEAFF. The CDR3 DNA is TGTGCCTATAAAAGGCAAACAGCCATGAACACTGAAGCTTTCTTT.